Presented here are 8 T cell receptor beta chains from one specimen sequenced in a study of CD8 T cells in ankylosing spondylitis. TCRdb processed the 5' RACE reads anew with MiXCR; each CDR3 protein has one entry. The table shows about 240,000 distinct CDR3 sequences, with approximately 11% occurring only once. Sequenced material: blood, either unsorted or a sorted T cell fraction (not recorded which). These TCRs come from a male donor with ankylosing spondylitis or in good health (not recorded which).

This clonotype was counted many times. The chain recombines TRBV7-8 with TRBJ2-2, with 8 bases aligning to TRBD2. Trimming at V came to 3 bases and at J to 7 bases, leaving 4 bases not matched to a gene. Germline V gene sequence: CDR1 SGHVS, CDR2 FQNEAQ. The CDR3 is made up of 14 amino acids. The CDR3 sequence: CASSFTGGDGELFF. The CDR3 DNA follows: TGTGCCAGCAGCTTCACGGGGGGGGACGGGGAGCTGTTTTTT.

This clonotype was seen ten or more times. The CDR3 region has the DNA TGCAGTGCTAGAGTGCGGGGCGGGATAGATACGCAGTATTTT. Amino acid sequence: CSARVRGGIDTQYF. The V call is TRBV20-1, the J call TRBJ2-3; D possibly corresponds to TRBD2 (6 bases). The V gene lost 1 base and the J gene lost 5 bases, with 13 bases spanning the gap. Germline-derived CDR1 and CDR2 are DFQATT and SNEGSKA (reference sequence). CDR3 size: 14 residues.

The chain joins TRBV2 to TRBJ1-2; D remains unclear. V lost 1 base to trimming and J lost 5 bases, with 8 bases between them. Germline CDR1 SNHLY, CDR2 FYNNEI. The length of the CDR3 is 13 residues. This CDR3 reads CASSEGGFYGYTF. Here the CDR3 DNA reads TGTGCCAGCAGTGAAGGGGGTTTTTATGGCTACACCTTC.

This clonotype came up many times. The junction and the germline gene differ at one end; a read error may be behind it. The chain employs TRBV12-3 or TRBV12-4 and TRBJ2-7; D not resolved. The CDR3 totals 13 residues. This CDR3 reads CASSLGETYEQYF. The CDR3 DNA reads TGCGCCAGCAGCTTGGGTGAGACCTACGAGCAGTACTTC.

The gene calls are TRBV7-8 and TRBJ2-2, with 12 bases aligning to TRBD2. V lost 5 bases, J lost 7 bases, and 8 bases stayed unmatched. This CDR3 is 16 amino acids long. CDR1 is SGHVS, CDR2 FQNEAQ, per germline. In DNA form, the CDR3 reads TGTGCCAGCAGCCCAACTACTAGCGGGGGGAGCGGGGAGCTGTTTTTT. Translated, it gives CASSPTTSGGSGELFF.

This clonotype was found a few times. The V and J genes are TRBV5-1 and TRBJ2-7; a weak D match, TRBD2 (5 bases). The germline gives CDR1 SGHRS, CDR2 YFSETQ. Trimming stripped 1 base from V and 2 bases from J, with 13 bases between. The CDR3 has 15 residues. This chain's CDR3 is CASSLLPGMPYEQYF. The CDR3 DNA reads as TGCGCCAGCAGCTTGCTTCCGGGGATGCCCTACGAGCAGTACTTC.

This clonotype was counted ten times or more. The V and J genes are TRBV15 and TRBJ2-1; maybe TRBD2 (5 bases). The V gene lost 0 bases and the J gene lost 8 bases, with 14 bases spanning the gap. CDR3 size: 15 residues. Germline V gene sequence: CDR1 LNHNV, CDR2 YYDKDF (reference sequence). The CDR3 sequence is CATSRDPGSAYEQFF. CDR3 DNA sequence: TGTGCCACCAGCAGAGATCCTGGTAGCGCATATGAGCAGTTCTTC.

This clonotype was recorded at least ten times. The chain combines TRBV27 with TRBJ1-2; the match to TRBD1 covers 7 bases. Germline CDR1 MNHEY, CDR2 SMNVEV (reference sequence). There are 15 residues in the CDR3. V lost 3 bases and J lost 6; bases outside the gene matches: 10. The CDR3 reads CASSFRPGQKNGYTF. DNA for the CDR3: TGTGCCAGCAGTTTCCGACCGGGACAGAAGAATGGCTACACCTTC.